The 27 T cell receptor beta chains below come from one sample, sequenced in a study of early T cells in non-severe SARS-CoV-2 infection. MiXCR, applied by TCRdb to the 5' RACE reads, yields one record per CDR3 protein. The sample records 65,000 to 95,000 distinct CDR3 sequences, around 8.7% being singletons. The sample was whole blood. The receptors were gathered from an adult who was a healthcare worker with PCR-confirmed SARS-CoV-2 infection or an uninfected control (not recorded which).

The table lists this clonotype with a few counts. The genes are TRBV11-2 and TRBJ2-7; perhaps TRBD2 as D (6 bases). In germline, CDR1 is SGHAT, CDR2 FQNNGV. Trimming left V 4 bases short and J 7 bases short, with 14 bases between. The CDR3 runs to 13 residues. CDR3 coding DNA: TGTGCCAGCAGCTACGGGGGTCCTCAAGAGCAGTACTTC. Translating gives CASSYGGPQEQYF.

In its sample, this clonotype was seen a few times. The V call is TRBV28, the J call TRBJ1-2, with 8 bases matching TRBD1. Trimming at V came to 6 bases and at J to 6 bases, leaving 6 bases not matched to a gene. Germline-derived CDR1 and CDR2 are MDHEN and SYDVKM. This CDR3 comprises 13 residues. The CDR3 reads CASRRQGNDGYTF. The CDR3 DNA sequence: TGTGCCAGCAGAAGACAGGGGAACGATGGCTACACCTTC.

This clonotype was picked up many times. V gene TRBV24-1 combines with J gene TRBJ2-5; D might be TRBD1 (6 bases). The CDR3 contains 11 residues. Germline V CDR1 and CDR2: KGHDR, SFDVKD. V shed 9 bases and J shed 2 bases, with 6 bases lying between them. The CDR3 is CATGQQETQYF. Written as DNA, the CDR3 is TGTGCCACCGGACAGCAAGAGACCCAGTACTTC.

This clonotype was seen a handful of times. The chain carries TRBV27 and TRBJ1-1; maybe TRBD1 (6 bases). CDR1 and CDR2 from the germline V gene are MNHEY and SMNVEV (reference sequence). The CDR3 sequence is 13 residues long. The V and J ends lost 8 bases and 0 bases respectively, with 10 bases between them. The CDR3 protein is CASHGQLNTEAFF. CDR3 bases: TGTGCCAGCCACGGACAGCTGAACACTGAAGCTTTCTTT.

This clonotype was recorded a few times. The V and J genes are TRBV5-1 and TRBJ1-4; no firm D call. This CDR3 has 17 residues. V was pared by 0 bases and J by 1 base, with 13 bases between. Germline CDR1 is SGHRS and CDR2 is YFSETQ. The CDR3 protein is CASSLGADRRTNEKLFF. The CDR3 region has the DNA TGCGCCAGCAGCTTGGGGGCGGACCGAAGAACTAATGAAAAACTGTTTTTT. Filled out from reference TRBV5-1 and TRBJ1-4, the complete variable domain reads KAGVTQTPRYLIKTRGQQVTLSCSPISGHRSVSWYQQTPGQGLQFLFEYFSETQRNKGNFPGRFSGRQFSNSRSEMNVSTLELGDSALYLCASSLGADRRTNEKLFFGSGTQLSVL.

The sample holds a few counts of this clonotype. The chain's CDR3 is CASIGVNQPQHF. The DNA for the CDR3 is TGTGCCAGCATCGGGGTCAATCAGCCCCAGCATTTT. This rearrangement joins TRBV28 to TRBJ1-5; D not resolved. Germline values: CDR1 MDHEN, CDR2 SYDVKM. This CDR3 region has 12 residues. Trimming cost V 7 bases and J 3 bases, with 7 bases left between them. The whole variable domain, remainder taken from reference TRBV28 and TRBJ1-5, is DVKVTQSSRYLVKRTGEKVFLECVQDMDHENMFWYRQDPGLGLRLIYFSYDVKMKEKGDIPEGYSVSREKKERFSLILESASTNQTSMYLCASIGVNQPQHFGDGTRLSIL.

There are a few counts of this clonotype. V usage is TRBV5-1 and J usage is TRBJ1-3, with unresolved D. V was cut by 4 bases and J by 1 base, with 15 bases left in between. CDR3 size: 16 residues. The germline CDR1 and CDR2 sequences are SGHRS and YFSETQ. CDR3 in amino acids: CASSPDIPTSGNTIYF. The CDR3 DNA reads TGCGCCAGCAGCCCCGACATTCCCACTTCTGGAAACACCATATATTTT.

This clonotype was found many times. The chain couples TRBV20-1 to TRBJ1-1, with no clear D. This CDR3 has 16 residues. Germline loops: CDR1 DFQATT, CDR2 SNEGSKA (reference sequence). The V end lost 5 bases, the J end lost 1 base, and 20 bases lay between the germline ends. CDR3 DNA: TGCAGTGCTCTGAGCGGGTTTTGGGGAACGAACACTGAAGCTTTCTTT. Protein: CSALSGFWGTNTEAFF.

The chain links TRBV12-3 or TRBV12-4 to TRBJ1-5; D remains unclear. Trimming stripped 6 bases from V and 0 bases from J, with 15 bases between. The CDR3 contains 16 residues. The CDR3 DNA reads TGTGCCAGCAGCCTAAGGGCACATCTTAGCAATCAGCCCCAGCATTTT. Translating gives CASSLRAHLSNQPQHF.

The rearrangement uses TRBV7-9 and TRBJ2-7; D not resolved. The CDR3 runs 13 residues. The V and J ends lost 5 bases and 3 bases respectively, with 11 bases between them. Germline V lookup: CDR1 SEHNR, CDR2 FQNEAQ (reference sequence). CDR3 sequence (DNA): TGTGCCAGCAGCCATCCGCACCTCTACGAGCAGTACTTC. It codes for CASSHPHLYEQYF.

This clonotype turned up a few times. The chain links TRBV28 to TRBJ2-2, with D unclear. The CDR3 is 13 residues long. The V end was cut by 6 bases, the J end by 6 bases, with 11 bases between. Looked up from germline, CDR1 is MDHEN and CDR2 is SYDVKM. The CDR3 nucleotides read TGTGCCAGCAGCCGCCATTGGGCCGGGGAGCTGTTTTTT. This codes for CASSRHWAGELFF.

This clonotype was detected only a few times. The CDR3 loop reads CASSMGLAGTGELFF. CDR3 coding DNA: TGTGCCAGCAGCATGGGACTAGCGGGAACCGGGGAGCTGTTTTTT. This rearrangement joins TRBV11-1 to TRBJ2-2; 13 nucleotides line up with TRBD2. Germline V gives CDR1 SGHAT, CDR2 FQDESV (reference sequence). Germline trimming cut 5 bases from V and 5 bases from J; bases unmatched to any gene: 2. There are 15 residues in the CDR3.

There are many counts of this clonotype. The chain recombines TRBV5-8 with TRBJ2-1; possibly TRBD1 for D (6 bases). The CDR3 length is 13 residues. Germline CDR1 SGHTS, CDR2 YDEGEE. Trimming left V 2 bases short and J 8 bases short, with 11 bases between. The CDR3 sequence is CASSLGGPDEQFF. The DNA for the CDR3 is TGTGCCAGCAGCTTAGGGGGACCGGATGAGCAGTTCTTC. The full variable domain, rest sourced from reference TRBV5-8 and TRBJ2-1, is EAGVTQSPTHLIKTRGQQATLRCSPISGHTSVYWYQQALGLGLQFLLWYDEGEERNRGNFPPRFSGRQFPNYSSELNVNALELEDSALYLCASSLGGPDEQFFGPGTRLTVL.

This clonotype appeared a few times. The V and J genes are TRBV3-1 and TRBJ2-3; D remains ambiguous. V was clipped by 0 bases and J by 3 bases, with 7 bases between them. The CDR3 has 14 amino acids. Germline-derived CDR1 and CDR2 are LGHDT and YNNKEL (reference sequence). In nucleotides, the CDR3 is TGTGCCAGCAGCCAAGACATCGGGACAGATACGCAGTATTTT. It translates to CASSQDIGTDTQYF.

Only a few counts were recorded for this clonotype. V gene TRBV5-1 combines with J gene TRBJ2-7; 12 nucleotides match TRBD1. The CDR3 totals 15 residues. CDR1 and CDR2 from the germline V gene are SGHRS and YFSETQ. Trimming removed 0 bases from V and 5 bases from J; junction bases left unmatched: 3. The CDR3 DNA reads TGCGCCAGCAGCTTGGTGGGACAGGGGGCGGACGAGCAGTACTTC. Encoded protein: CASSLVGQGADEQYF.

This clonotype has at least ten counts. The chain employs TRBV27 and TRBJ2-5; TRBD1 is a possible D gene (7 bases). Trimming shortened V by 9 bases and J by 1 base, and 21 bases separated the two germline ends. CDR3 length equals 16 residues. The germline CDR1 and CDR2 sequences are MNHEY and SMNVEV (reference sequence). CDR3 nucleotide sequence: TGTGCCAGTAAGACAGGGATTGGGAGGCCCCAAGAGACCCAGTACTTC. It translates to CASKTGIGRPQETQYF.

The rearrangement joins TRBV30 to TRBJ2-2; possibly TRBD2 for D (6 bases). The germline V gene encodes CDR1 GTSNPN and CDR2 SVGIG (reference sequence). The CDR3 is 15 amino acids. V dropped 5 bases and J dropped 5 bases, with 18 bases sitting between them. CDR3 nucleotides: TGTGCCTGGCTAAGAGGAGGGTGGAGGACCGGGGAGCTGTTTTTT. This gives the protein CAWLRGGWRTGELFF.

The chain couples TRBV3-1 to TRBJ1-6; 11 bases line up with TRBD1. The CDR3 extends over 16 amino acids. After removal of 4 bases from V and 7 bases from J, the junction contained 6 bases not matched to a gene. The V gene's germline CDR1 is LGHDT and CDR2 YNNKEL (reference sequence). CDR3 residues: CASSPTGTGGNSPLHF. DNA for the CDR3: TGTGCCAGCAGCCCTACCGGGACAGGGGGAAATTCACCCCTCCACTTT.

This clonotype appeared many times. At one end the junction does not follow the germline gene, possibly because of a read error. The rearrangement uses TRBV9 and TRBJ2-1; TRBD2 agrees at 9 bases. Germline V CDR1 and CDR2: SGDLS, YYNGEE. The CDR3 is 14 residues long. Here the CDR3 DNA reads TGTGCCAGCACCGTAGGGACTAGCAACAATGAGCAGTTCTTC. It codes for CASTVGTSNNEQFF.

This clonotype was counted ten times or more. The chain joins TRBV30 to TRBJ2-7, with a possible D match to TRBD2 (6 bases). The CDR3 has 15 residues. CDR1 is GTSNPN, CDR2 SVGIG, per germline (reference sequence). Trimming removed 3 bases at V and 0 bases at J, with 15 bases between. As DNA, the CDR3 is TGTGCCTGGAGCCCCAAAGCGGGTAGCTCCTACGAGCAGTACTTC. It specifies CAWSPKAGSSYEQYF.

This clonotype occurred many times. The chain is built from TRBV5-5 and TRBJ2-6; TRBD1 matches at 12 bases. Germline CDR1 is SGHKS and CDR2 is YYEKEE (reference sequence). V lost 4 bases and J lost 0; bases outside the gene matches: 14. The CDR3 covers 21 residues. The CDR3 reads CASSAGQGAIIIYSGANVLTF. CDR3 nucleotides: TGTGCCAGCAGCGCGGGACAGGGGGCGATTATTATCTACTCTGGGGCCAACGTCCTGACTTTC.

V gene TRBV5-4 combines with J gene TRBJ2-5; 8 bases are a match to TRBD2. Looked up from germline, CDR1 is SGHNT and CDR2 is YYREEE (reference sequence). The CDR3 sequence is 15 residues long. The junction had 2 bases not matched to a gene; V was cut back by 0 bases and J by 1 base. The CDR3 protein is CASSLDGGAQETQYF. The DNA for the CDR3 is TGTGCCAGCAGCTTGGACGGGGGGGCCCAAGAGACCCAGTACTTC.

This clonotype was seen many times. The chain links TRBV11-2 to TRBJ2-5; D is unclear. Germline CDR1 reads SGHAT; CDR2 reads FQNNGV. V gave up 1 base and J gave up 5 bases, with 8 bases separating them. This CDR3 has 13 residues. For the CDR3, the DNA is TGTGCCAGCAGCTTAGGGGGTAGGGAGACCCAGTACTTC. Amino acid sequence: CASSLGGRETQYF.

The table lists this clonotype with many counts. The chain has TRBV5-6 and TRBJ2-1, with a weak D call TRBD1 (6 bases). Germline V lookup: CDR1 SGHDT, CDR2 YYEEEE. Trimming shortened V by 0 bases and J by 1 base, and 11 bases separated the two germline ends. The CDR3 length is 16 residues. The CDR3 bases are TGTGCCAGCAGCTTGGAAGCGACAGGTTCCTACAATGAGCAGTTCTTC. Encoded protein: CASSLEATGSYNEQFF.

This clonotype was recorded many times. Compared with germline, one end of the junction differs, possibly owing to a read error. This rearrangement joins TRBV5-1 to TRBJ2-7, with 11 nucleotides matching TRBD2. Germline-derived CDR1 and CDR2 are SGHRS and YFSETQ. The CDR3 sequence is 15 residues long. The CDR3 bases are TGTGCCAGCAGTCCTGGGACTAGCGGAACCTACGAGCAGTACTTC. Translated, it gives CASSPGTSGTYEQYF.

In this sample, this clonotype turned up many times. This chain connects TRBV2 to TRBJ2-7; D remains ambiguous. V was cut by 5 bases and J by 3 bases, with 11 bases left in between. Looked up from germline, CDR1 is SNHLY and CDR2 is FYNNEI. The CDR3 length is 13 residues. The CDR3: CASSRLIGYEQYF. The CDR3 DNA reads TGTGCCAGCAGTAGGCTTATTGGCTACGAGCAGTACTTC.

This clonotype was seen more than once but under ten times. V usage is TRBV10-2 and J usage is TRBJ1-5, with D unclear. The CDR3 totals 13 residues. With 4 bases removed from V and 5 bases from J, the gap between germline ends came to 9 bases. The germline V gene has CDR1 WSHSY and CDR2 SAAADI. CDR3 nucleotide sequence: TGCGCCAGCAGTGCTCAGGCCGATCAGCCCCAGCATTTT. This encodes CASSAQADQPQHF.